The source of this TCR beta chain is a study of vaccination and CD4 T cells after COVID-19 (dated by TCRdb to 2021 to 2024). Some background on the complete study: Every convalescent patient had a positive nasal swab PCR test for SARS-CoV-2, with mild disease in roughly nine patients and severe disease in one. The convalescent cohort included six males and four females, with two Hispanic individuals, seven Caucasians, two Asians and one multiracial person. Two doses of either the Pfizer-BioNTech BNT162b2 vaccine (n=8) or the Moderna mRNA-1273 vaccine (n=2) were administered to participants. Post-COVID blood samples from convalescent patients were collected a median of around 100 days after diagnosis, with a range of roughly 35 to 180 days. Post-vaccine blood samples were collected a median of about 66 days after the second vaccine dose, ranging from roughly 12 to 250 days. For a few convalescent patients, samples were collected at an early post-vaccination timepoint (day 14) as well as at a late post-vaccination timepoint (days 161 to 241). In around 10 COVID-19 convalescent patients and a few infection-naive healthy vaccine recipients, researchers compared the spike-specific CD4+ TCR repertoire from before mRNA vaccination with the repertoire from after.

Points the paper makes about the study in general: Although the median number of SARS-CoV-2-reactive clonotypes went up from fewer than 25 after infection to 35 to 40 after vaccination, the increase was not significant. Relatively few convalescent patients were included in the study, and early timepoints after natural infection were not analyzed. In convalescent patients, a median about 84% of post-vaccine SARS-CoV-2-reactive clones were detected only after vaccination, and vaccine-specific priming was suggested by this finding. Nearly all vaccine-specific clones in convalescent patients (304 of 307) were mono-reactive for SARS-CoV-2 spike rather than cross-reactive with common cold coronaviruses.

There are a few counts of this clonotype. Its antigen is currently not known. Germline and junction disagree at one end, which may indicate a read error. Library generation was performed with PCR. The sequencer was an Illumina iSeq 100. The published analysis was carried out like this. Non-productive sequences were removed, and CDR3s not starting with C, not ending with F or W, or shorter than 7 amino acids were discarded. Using R version 3.6.1, CDR3 homology was evaluated through Levenshtein distances (stringdist) along with unrooted phylogenetic trees (ape). TCRdb ran its own pipeline on the public reads, namely fastp trimming at Q25 and MiXCR clone calling, and kept in-frame beta chains. Under each unique CDR3 protein, matching rows form one entry showing the most common genes and DNA. The V and J calls were not made by the authors but by TCRdb's processing. The sample contains 31,000 or so distinct CDR3 sequences, 49% of them found a single time. The ten largest account for about 5.3% of the sample.

In light of the paper, this sample's time point label describes: late sampling 161 to 241 days after vaccination in a few convalescent patients. Positive SARS-CoV-2 PCR tests in the convalescent patients dated from March to December 2020, before Alpha, Beta and Delta variants emerged in the United States. Ficoll-Paque Plus gradient centrifugation was used to isolate PBMCs from whole blood, and the isolated PBMCs were then either used fresh or cryopreserved at -140C. CDR1 is given as MRHNA and CDR2 as SNTAGT, both from the germline V gene. From the cysteine up to the phenylalanine, the CDR3 has a length of 15 residues. Only CDR3 DNA remains: 45 bases, in frame from the first base.

The sequence links TRBV6-4 to TRBJ2-1; 9 central bases correspond to TRBD2. The sample here was CD4+ T cells from blood, taken about 7 months after SARS-CoV-2 vaccination. This receptor was identified in a human donor who had recovered from COVID-19. The CDR3 region has the sequence CASSQAGREGDEQFF. The nucleotides are TGCGCCAGCAGCCAGGCGGGGCGGGAGGGTGACGAGCAGTTCTTC.